These 23 T cell receptor beta chains came from one sample sequenced in a study of neurological immune-mediated disorders. Using its own MiXCR run on the 5' RACE reads, TCRdb lists one record per CDR3 protein. The data hold under 50,000 distinct CDR3 sequences, with roughly 14% observed a single time. Regarding time point: longitudinal time-point 2. Input material: PBMCs. These receptors were taken from a male donor with HTLV-1-associated myelopathy (HAM/TSP).

Concerning this clonotype itself: Being one base from a much bigger clone, this may be a read error. The genes are TRBV27 and TRBJ1-4; TRBD1 agrees at 8 bases. The germline gives CDR1 MNHEY, CDR2 SMNVEV (reference sequence). CDR3 length equals 13 residues. V dropped 10 bases and J dropped 7; count of bases not matched to a gene: 8. CDR3 nucleotide sequence: TGTGCCAACAGGACAGGGCTGGTTGAAAAACTGTTTTTT. Translating it yields CANRTGLVEKLFF.

There are many counts of this clonotype. The chain combines TRBV7-2 with TRBJ1-5, with 10 positions matching TRBD1. V shed 8 bases and J 6 bases; nucleotides not matched to a gene: 10. The germline V gene has CDR1 SGHTA and CDR2 FQGNSA. This CDR3 has 15 amino acids. As DNA, the CDR3 is TGTGCCAGCCGCAACCGGACAGGGGGAGGTCAGCCCCAGCATTTT. This codes for CASRNRTGGGQPQHF. Supplemented by reference TRBV7-2 and TRBJ1-5, the full variable domain reads GAGVSQSPSNKVTEKGKDVELRCDPISGHTALYWYRQSLGQGLEFLIYFQGNSAPDKSGLPSDRFSAERTGGSVSTLTIQRTQQEDSAVYLCASRNRTGGGQPQHFGDGTRLSIL.

This clonotype was detected ten times or more. The gene calls are TRBV5-1 and TRBJ1-1; D unresolved. The V gene lost 4 bases and the J gene lost 2 bases, with 9 bases spanning the gap. Looked up from germline, CDR1 is SGHRS and CDR2 is YFSETQ. The CDR3 has 13 residues. The CDR3 bases are TGCGCCAGCAGCATCACACCCAACACTGAAGCTTTCTTT. As protein: CASSITPNTEAFF. Based on the CDR3 plus reference TRBV5-1 and TRBJ1-1, the full variable domain is KAGVTQTPRYLIKTRGQQVTLSCSPISGHRSVSWYQQTPGQGLQFLFEYFSETQRNKGNFPGRFSGRQFSNSRSEMNVSTLELGDSALYLCASSITPNTEAFFGQGTRLTVV.

This clonotype was counted many times. The V call is TRBV20-1, the J call TRBJ1-5, with D tentatively TRBD1 (6 bases). The germline CDR1 and CDR2 sequences are DFQATT and SNEGSKA (reference sequence). Trimming removed 1 base at V and 5 bases at J, with 12 bases between. This CDR3 region has 14 residues. The CDR3, as DNA: TGCAGTGCTAGAGCCCCAGGGGTGGATCAGCCCCAGCATTTT. Translation gives CSARAPGVDQPQHF.

This clonotype has only one observation. The chain joins TRBV6-5 to TRBJ1-5, with 10 bases matching TRBD1. The CDR3 covers 13 residues. Germline V CDR1 and CDR2: MNHEY, SVGAGI. Trimming removed 10 bases from V and 4 bases from J; junction bases left unmatched: 4. This CDR3 is CAIRDRGNQPQHF. Here the CDR3 DNA reads TGTGCCATCAGGGACAGGGGTAATCAGCCCCAGCATTTT.

The sample holds many counts of this clonotype. The V gene is TRBV20-1, the J gene TRBJ2-1, with 10 bases lining up with TRBD2. Germline trimming cut 3 bases from V and 1 base from J; bases unmatched to any gene: 15. Germline values: CDR1 DFQATT, CDR2 SNEGSKA (reference sequence). CDR3 length equals 19 residues. CDR3 DNA sequence: TGCAGTGCTAGGGGTGACCGGGTAGCGGGGGGTTGGTCCTACAATGAGCAGTTCTTC. Its translation: CSARGDRVAGGWSYNEQFF.

As regards this clonotype: The junction shows a germline mismatch at one end, possibly a read error. The V and J genes are TRBV5-1 and TRBJ1-1; D may be TRBD1 (5 bases). CDR3 size: 15 residues. The V gene's germline CDR1 is SGHRS and CDR2 YFSETQ. In DNA, the CDR3 is TGCGCCAGCAGCCTGTTCGCTTCCGTGGACACCGAAGCTTTCTTT. The encoded protein is CASSLFASVDTEAFF.

This clonotype has ten or more counts. V gene TRBV20-1 combines with J gene TRBJ2-3, with 15 bases matching TRBD2. The V gene end was trimmed by 7 bases and the J gene end by 1 base; junction bases not matched to a gene: 0. CDR1 is DFQATT, CDR2 SNEGSKA, per germline (reference sequence). CDR3 length: 14 residues. The CDR3 sequence: CSGTSGGGTDTQYF. Written as DNA, the CDR3 is TGCAGTGGGACTAGCGGGGGGGGCACAGATACGCAGTATTTT.

This clonotype showed up many times. J is TRBJ1-5 and V is TRBV28, with D possibly TRBD1 on 5 matching bases. The germline V gene encodes CDR1 MDHEN and CDR2 SYDVKM. V lost 1 base and J 1 base, leaving 8 bases between the germline ends. This CDR3 has 15 residues. The CDR3: CASSLSGTSNQPQHF. In DNA, the CDR3 is TGTGCCAGCAGTTTATCAGGGACCAGCAATCAGCCCCAGCATTTT.

In this sample, this clonotype turned up a few times. This chain connects TRBV11-3 to TRBJ2-3; TRBD2 aligns across 15 bases. With V trimmed by 4 bases and J by 2 bases, 7 bases remained unmatched. CDR1 is SGHNT, CDR2 YENEEA, per germline. This CDR3 contains 18 residues. The CDR3 region has the DNA TGTGCCAGCAGCTGGACTAGCGGGGGGGCCAGGCCCACAGATACGCAGTATTTT. Translating gives CASSWTSGGARPTDTQYF.

This clonotype was picked up many times. J is TRBJ1-5 and V is TRBV5-1; TRBD1 might be the D (6 bases). The CDR3 covers 15 residues. V lost 0 bases, J lost 1 base, and 8 bases lay in between. Germline V gene lookup returns CDR1 SGHRS and CDR2 YFSETQ. The CDR3 loop is CASSLEGGSNQPQHF. In DNA form, the CDR3 reads TGCGCCAGCAGCTTGGAAGGGGGAAGCAATCAGCCCCAGCATTTT.

The sample holds many counts of this clonotype. The chain couples TRBV5-1 to TRBJ2-1; D is unresolved. Trimming removed 0 bases at V and 7 bases at J, with 11 bases between. Germline V gives CDR1 SGHRS, CDR2 YFSETQ. The CDR3 consists of 14 residues. The CDR3 loop reads CASSLVSGANEQFF. The DNA for the CDR3 is TGCGCCAGCAGCTTGGTTTCCGGTGCAAATGAGCAGTTCTTC. Full variable domain (outside the CDR3, taken from reference TRBV5-1 and TRBJ2-1): KAGVTQTPRYLIKTRGQQVTLSCSPISGHRSVSWYQQTPGQGLQFLFEYFSETQRNKGNFPGRFSGRQFSNSRSEMNVSTLELGDSALYLCASSLVSGANEQFFGPGTRLTVL.

This clonotype was counted many times. The chain uses TRBV20-1 and TRBJ2-7; 7 bases line up with TRBD2. Germline loops: CDR1 DFQATT, CDR2 SNEGSKA (reference sequence). V was pared by 6 bases and J by 8 bases, with 7 bases of the junction left unmatched. The length of the CDR3 is 11 residues. The chain's CDR3 is CSARWGGQQYF. CDR3 nucleotide sequence: TGCAGTGCCAGATGGGGGGGTCAGCAGTACTTC.

The J gene is TRBJ1-5, the V gene TRBV11-2; no clear D. Germline CDR1 SGHAT, CDR2 FQNNGV. The CDR3 has 15 amino acids. Deletions cut 5 bases from V and 0 bases from J, with 11 bases between. The DNA of the CDR3 is TGTGCCAGCAGCCCCTTAGGGAGTAGCAATCAGCCCCAGCATTTT. Protein sequence: CASSPLGSSNQPQHF.

The chain uses TRBV20-1 and TRBJ1-1; 9 bases are a match to TRBD1. This CDR3 has 17 residues. Germline-derived CDR1 and CDR2 are DFQATT and SNEGSKA (reference sequence). V lost 2 bases to trimming and J lost 3 bases; unmatched junction nucleotides: 13. The CDR3 loop reads CSARTTGQGRVHTEAFF. The DNA for the CDR3 is TGCAGTGCTAGAACCACGGGACAGGGAAGAGTACACACTGAAGCTTTCTTT.

This clonotype occurred many times. This sequence joins TRBV5-1 and TRBJ1-6; weak D call: TRBD1 (5 bases). The V end was cut by 0 bases, the J end by 2 bases, with 9 bases between. CDR3 size: 16 residues. Germline V gene sequence: CDR1 SGHRS, CDR2 YFSETQ. The CDR3 DNA reads TGCGCCAGCAGCTTGGAAGGGACTGCCTATAATTCACCCCTCCACTTT. This encodes CASSLEGTAYNSPLHF.

This clonotype showed up many times. This sequence joins TRBV20-1 and TRBJ2-7; TRBD2 is a possible D gene (5 bases). V was cut by 7 bases and J by 3 bases, with 13 bases left in between. The CDR3 loop spans 12 amino acids. CDR1 and CDR2 (germline): DFQATT, SNEGSKA (reference sequence). The DNA of the CDR3 is TGCAGTGTGCGGGCTAGCATCTACGAGCAGTACTTC. It yields the protein CSVRASIYEQYF.

This clonotype was counted at least ten times. This chain connects TRBV7-2 to TRBJ2-2; possible D gene TRBD2, 7 bases. The V gene lost 3 bases and the J gene lost 5 bases, with 19 bases spanning the gap. Per the germline V gene, CDR1 is SGHTA and CDR2 is FQGNSA. The CDR3 loop spans 17 amino acids. CDR3 loop: CASSFANGGAGTGELFF. CDR3 nucleotide sequence: TGTGCCAGCAGCTTTGCAAATGGGGGGGCGGGAACCGGGGAGCTGTTTTTT. The entire variable domain, with the rest obtained from reference TRBV7-2 and TRBJ2-2, is as follows: GAGVSQSPSNKVTEKGKDVELRCDPISGHTALYWYRQSLGQGLEFLIYFQGNSAPDKSGLPSDRFSAERTGGSVSTLTIQRTQQEDSAVYLCASSFANGGAGTGELFFGEGSRLTVL.

The table lists this clonotype with many counts. CDR3 DNA: TGCGCCAGCAGCTTAACCCAAGTGGGGGGCACTGAAGCTTTCTTT. Amino acids: CASSLTQVGGTEAFF. The chain employs TRBV5-1 and TRBJ1-1; TRBD1 is a possible D gene (5 bases). The CDR3 has 15 residues. V was trimmed by 2 bases and J by 4 bases, leaving 15 bases between them. Germline lookup yields CDR1 SGHRS and CDR2 YFSETQ.

This clonotype was counted many times. The chain uses TRBV12-3 or TRBV12-4 and TRBJ1-1, with 8 bases lining up with TRBD1. V lost 4 bases to trimming and J lost 4 bases; unmatched junction nucleotides: 2. This CDR3 contains 13 residues. The CDR3 sequence is CASSSTGATEAFF. CDR3 sequence (DNA): TGTGCCAGCAGTTCGACAGGGGCCACTGAAGCTTTCTTT.

In this sample, this clonotype turned up many times. The chain has TRBV29-1 and TRBJ2-7; tentatively, D is TRBD1 (6 bases). The length of the CDR3 is 13 residues. V was cut by 7 bases and J by 4 bases, with 17 bases left in between. The germline V gene has CDR1 SQVTM and CDR2 ANQGSEA. CDR3 in amino acids: CSATTSQGYEQYF. The CDR3 bases are TGCAGCGCCACCACATCCCAGGGGTACGAGCAGTACTTC.

This clonotype was picked up many times. The V gene is TRBV9, the J gene TRBJ2-7; 9 bases agree with TRBD1. Per the germline V gene, CDR1 is SGDLS and CDR2 is YYNGEE. The CDR3 has 14 residues. Losses at the gene ends were 3 bases for V and 3 bases for J; bases not matched to a gene: 4. The DNA of the CDR3 is TGTGCCAGCAGCGCCCGGGACAGGGACTACGAGCAGTACTTC. This translates into CASSARDRDYEQYF.

This clonotype was detected ten times or more. The chain joins TRBV29-1 to TRBJ1-1; 7 bases align to TRBD1. CDR3 size: 14 residues. The germline V gene encodes CDR1 SQVTM and CDR2 ANQGSEA. V lost 1 base, J lost 1 base, and 3 bases stayed unmatched. CDR3 sequence reads: CSVEVRGRNTEAFF. CDR3 bases: TGCAGCGTTGAAGTTAGGGGGCGGAACACTGAAGCTTTCTTT.